This TCR beta chain was captured by sequencing in a study of blood T cell repertoires in COVID-19. Study as a whole: Sources were T cells, B-cell-depleted T cells, or PBMCs; the material itself was cDNA or gDNA.

The CDR3 totals 14 residues. V was trimmed by 2 bases and J by 2 bases, leaving 10 bases between them. In germline, CDR1 is SGHRS, CDR2 YFSETQ. This table comes from immunoSEQ multiplex PCR, and its TCRdb copy is limited to in-frame clones, with some not included. This sample has 140,000 or so clones, with roughly 86% found just once. The V call is TRBV5-1, the J call TRBJ1-1; the D is unclear. The sequenced sample was PBMCs or T cells enriched from blood (not recorded which). The receptor was derived from a woman between 45 and 60 years old with acute COVID-19. Here the CDR3 DNA reads TGCGCCAGCAGCTTAGCGACGGATAACACTGAAGCTTTCTTT. It codes for CASSLATDNTEAFF.